The 11 T cell receptor beta chains below were found in one sample sequenced in a study of CD8+ T cells in alopecia areata. Those with alopecia areata gave lesional scalp punch biopsies and peripheral blood. Following extraction, RNA underwent reverse transcription to cDNA, which served as the sequencing template. Sequenced by immunoSEQ multiplex PCR; TCRdb stores in-frame clones only, minus some. The sample holds some 16,000 clones, 45% to 65% seen once. The sample comprised skin. The receptors here all came from a human donor with alopecia areata.

V is TRBV25-1 and J is TRBJ2-3; D not certain. CDR3 length: 13 amino acids. The germline CDR1 and CDR2 sequences are MGHDK and SYGVNS. The V and J ends lost 3 bases and 5 bases respectively, with 9 bases between them. The CDR3 sequence is CASSDRLGDTQYF. The CDR3, as DNA: TGTGCCAGCAGTGACCGGCTAGGAGATACGCAGTATTTT.

The chain has TRBV7-9 and TRBJ2-5; D call uncertain. Germline V gene data show CDR1 as SEHNR and CDR2 as FQNEAQ (reference sequence). This CDR3 has 15 residues. Trimming cost V 3 bases and J 1 base, with 12 bases left between them. CDR3 in DNA: TGTGCCAGCAGCTTTAGGCCAGTATCCCAAGAGACCCAGTACTTC. This encodes CASSFRPVSQETQYF.

The chain is built from TRBV13 and TRBJ2-1; 12 bases match TRBD1. Germline assignment: CDR1 PRHDT and CDR2 FYEKMQ (reference sequence). The CDR3 runs 21 residues. Trimming cost V 3 bases and J 4 bases; bases outside gene matches: 19. The CDR3 spells CASSLAGQGASAGGRYNEQFF. In nucleotides, the CDR3 is TGTGCCAGCAGCTTGGCGGGACAGGGGGCATCAGCGGGAGGCCGATACAATGAGCAGTTCTTC. Complete variable domain (other parts from reference TRBV13 and TRBJ2-1): AAGVIQSPRHLIKEKRETATLKCYPIPRHDTVYWYQQGPGQDPQFLISFYEKMQSDKGSIPDRFSAQQFSDYHSELNMSSLELGDSALYFCASSLAGQGASAGGRYNEQFFGPGTRLTVL.

The chain links TRBV27 to TRBJ1-2, with D possibly being TRBD1 (6 bases). Germline V CDR1 and CDR2: MNHEY, SMNVEV (reference sequence). V gave up 6 bases and J gave up 2 bases, with 16 bases separating them. CDR3 length: 15 residues. CDR3: CASRPLRGANYGYTF. CDR3 bases: TGTGCCAGCAGACCCCTCCGGGGGGCGAACTATGGCTACACCTTC.

On this clone itself: Germline and junction disagree at one end, which may indicate a read error. The chain is built from TRBV11-2 and TRBJ2-7, with D perhaps matching TRBD1 (5 bases). Germline values: CDR1 SGHAT, CDR2 FQNNGV. The CDR3 has 18 amino acids. In DNA form, the CDR3 reads TGTGCCAGCACCTCCGTAGGGGCCAAAACCCCTAACGTCTACGATCAGTACTTC. It translates to CASTSVGAKTPNVYDQYF.

This clone appeared once. The genes are TRBV6-1 and TRBJ1-5, with D tentatively TRBD1 (6 bases). This CDR3 has 14 amino acids. Germline values: CDR1 MNHNS, CDR2 SASEGT. Trimming stripped 8 bases from V and 4 bases from J, with 15 bases between. The CDR3 here is CASAEDRINQPQHF. CDR3 nucleotide sequence: TGTGCCAGCGCCGAAGACAGGATTAATCAGCCCCAGCATTTT.

This clone was found a few times. This chain connects TRBV10-3 to TRBJ1-3; tentatively, D is TRBD1 (6 bases). This CDR3 region has 13 residues. With 7 bases removed from V and 8 bases from J, the gap between germline ends came to 15 bases. The germline CDR1 and CDR2 sequences are ENHRY and SYGVKD. The CDR3 here is CAINEPDRDTIYF. The CDR3, as DNA: TGTGCCATCAACGAACCGGACAGAGACACCATATATTTT.

The chain carries TRBV5-1 and TRBJ2-5; D is possibly TRBD1 or TRBD2 (6 bases each). Per the germline V gene, CDR1 is SGHRS and CDR2 is YFSETQ. The CDR3 is made up of 15 amino acids. Trimming left V 9 bases short and J 2 bases short, with 20 bases between. The CDR3 sequence: CATVRGDQRQETQYF. In DNA, the CDR3 is TGCGCCACGGTGAGGGGGGACCAAAGACAAGAGACCCAGTACTTC. The variable domain in full, completed from reference TRBV5-1 and TRBJ2-5, reads KAGVTQTPRYLIKTRGQQVTLSCSPISGHRSVSWYQQTPGQGLQFLFEYFSETQRNKGNFPGRFSGRQFSNSRSEMNVSTLELGDSALYLCATVRGDQRQETQYFGPGTRLLVL.

This clone was seen just once. The V and J genes are TRBV6-1 and TRBJ1-1; TRBD1 aligns across 8 bases. V trimming: 7 bases; J trimming: 1 base; junction bases outside the gene matches: 5. This CDR3 has 14 amino acids. Germline assignment: CDR1 MNHNS and CDR2 SASEGT. CDR3: CASKQGVGNTEAFF. The CDR3 DNA is TGTGCCAGCAAACAGGGGGTTGGGAACACTGAAGCTTTCTTT.

This clone was recorded only once. The gene calls are TRBV2 and TRBJ2-1; D ambiguous. The V gene lost 4 bases and the J gene lost 0 bases, with 10 bases spanning the gap. Germline V gene sequence: CDR1 SNHLY, CDR2 FYNNEI. This CDR3 has 15 residues. The CDR3 region is CASSGGAISYNEQFF. In DNA, the CDR3 is TGTGCCAGCAGTGGTGGCGCGATCTCCTACAATGAGCAGTTCTTC.

V is TRBV19 and J is TRBJ1-5; the match to TRBD1 covers 7 bases. The CDR3 length is 16 residues. J lost 3 bases, V lost 1 base, and 6 bases had no gene match. Looked up from germline, CDR1 is LNHDA and CDR2 is SQIVND (reference sequence). The CDR3 nucleotides are TGTGCCAGTAGTATAGTCGAGACAGGGTACAATCAGCCCCAGCATTTT. Translating gives CASSIVETGYNQPQHF.